Described below is a single TCR beta chain sequence and its context. This sample stems from a study of patients and donors after allogeneic stem cell transplantation. The CDR3 totals 16 residues. V shed 2 bases, J shed 2 bases, and the junction held 5 bases outside the gene matches. CDR1 is ENHRY and CDR2 is SYGVKD in the germline V gene. TCRdb processed the RT-PCR reads anew with MiXCR; each CDR3 protein has one entry. Altogether around 160,000 distinct CDR3 sequences are present, approximately 28% being singletons, with the ten largest covering approximately 3%. The chain is built from TRBV10-3 and TRBJ2-3; 9 bases agree with TRBD1. The TCR sequence derives from a human donor who was either an allogeneic HSCT recipient or a stem cell or donor lymphocyte infusion donor (not recorded which). It is not recorded whose cells these are; they may come from a transplant donor. The sample was blood, either unsorted or a sorted T cell fraction (not recorded which). The CDR3, as DNA: TGTGCCATCAGTGAGACAGGACAGGGGCTCACAGATACGCAGTATTTT. It specifies CAISETGQGLTDTQYF.